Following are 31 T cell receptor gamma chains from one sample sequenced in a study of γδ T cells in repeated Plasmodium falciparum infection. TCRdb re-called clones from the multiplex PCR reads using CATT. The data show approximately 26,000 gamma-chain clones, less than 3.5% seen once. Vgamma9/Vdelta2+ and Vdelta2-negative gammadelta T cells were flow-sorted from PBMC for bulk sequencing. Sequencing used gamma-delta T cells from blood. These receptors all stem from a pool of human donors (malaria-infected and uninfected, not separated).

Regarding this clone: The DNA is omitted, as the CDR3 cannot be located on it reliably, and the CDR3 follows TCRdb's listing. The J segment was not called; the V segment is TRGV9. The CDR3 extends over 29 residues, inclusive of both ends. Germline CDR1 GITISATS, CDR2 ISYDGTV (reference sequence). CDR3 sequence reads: CALWRAPRNSLAVEQHWLSQVSIGRIQHF.

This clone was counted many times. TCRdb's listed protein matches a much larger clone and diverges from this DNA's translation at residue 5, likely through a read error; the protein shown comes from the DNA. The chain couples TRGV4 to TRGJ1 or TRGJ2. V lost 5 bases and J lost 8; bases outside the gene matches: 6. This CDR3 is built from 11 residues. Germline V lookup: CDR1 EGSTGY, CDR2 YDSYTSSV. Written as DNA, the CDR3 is TGTGCCACCTGGGTCTGTAATAAGAAACTCTTT. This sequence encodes CATWVCNKKLF.

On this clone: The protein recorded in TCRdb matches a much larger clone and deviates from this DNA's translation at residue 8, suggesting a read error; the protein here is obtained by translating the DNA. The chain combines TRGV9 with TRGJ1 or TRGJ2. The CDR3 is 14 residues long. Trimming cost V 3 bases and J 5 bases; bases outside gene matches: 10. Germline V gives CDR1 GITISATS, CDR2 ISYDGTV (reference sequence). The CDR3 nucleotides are TGTGCCTTGTGGGAGTCTTCTTGTAATTATAAGAAACTCTTT. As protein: CALWESSCNYKKLF.

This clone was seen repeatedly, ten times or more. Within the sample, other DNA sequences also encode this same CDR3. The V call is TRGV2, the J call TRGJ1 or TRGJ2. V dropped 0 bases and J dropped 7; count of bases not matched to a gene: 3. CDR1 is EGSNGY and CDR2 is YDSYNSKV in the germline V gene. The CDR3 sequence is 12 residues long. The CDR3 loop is CATWDGDYKKLF. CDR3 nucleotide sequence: TGTGCCACCTGGGACGGGGACTATAAGAAACTCTTT.

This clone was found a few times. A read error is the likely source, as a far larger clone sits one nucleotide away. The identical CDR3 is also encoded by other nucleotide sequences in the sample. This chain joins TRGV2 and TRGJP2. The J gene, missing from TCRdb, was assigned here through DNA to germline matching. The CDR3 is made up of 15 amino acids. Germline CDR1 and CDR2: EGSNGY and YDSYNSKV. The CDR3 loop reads CATWDLGSSDWIKTF. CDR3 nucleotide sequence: TGTGCCACCTGGGACTTGGGTAGTAGTGACTGGATCAAGACGTTT.

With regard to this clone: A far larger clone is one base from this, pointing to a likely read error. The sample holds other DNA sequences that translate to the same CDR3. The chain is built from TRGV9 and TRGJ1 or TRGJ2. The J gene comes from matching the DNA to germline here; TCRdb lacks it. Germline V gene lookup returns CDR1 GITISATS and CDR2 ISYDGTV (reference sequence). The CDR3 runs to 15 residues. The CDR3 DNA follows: TGTGCCCTGTGGGAGGTGCACGAATTTGATTATAAGAAACTCTTT. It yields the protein CALWEVHEFDYKKLF.

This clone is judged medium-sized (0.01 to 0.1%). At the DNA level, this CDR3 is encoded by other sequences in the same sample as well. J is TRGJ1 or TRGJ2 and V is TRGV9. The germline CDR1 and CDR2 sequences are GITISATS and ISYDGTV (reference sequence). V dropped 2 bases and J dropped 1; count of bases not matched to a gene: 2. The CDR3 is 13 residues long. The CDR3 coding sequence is TGTGCCTTGTGGGAGGGCAATTATTATAAGAAACTCTTT. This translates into CALWEGNYYKKLF.

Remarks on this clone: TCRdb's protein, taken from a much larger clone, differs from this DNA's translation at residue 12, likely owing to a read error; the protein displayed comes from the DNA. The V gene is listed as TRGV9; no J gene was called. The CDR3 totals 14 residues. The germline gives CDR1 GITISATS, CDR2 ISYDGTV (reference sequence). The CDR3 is CALWSLTNYYKRLF. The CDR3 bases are TGTGCCTTGTGGAGTTTGACGAATTATTATAAGAGACTCTTT.

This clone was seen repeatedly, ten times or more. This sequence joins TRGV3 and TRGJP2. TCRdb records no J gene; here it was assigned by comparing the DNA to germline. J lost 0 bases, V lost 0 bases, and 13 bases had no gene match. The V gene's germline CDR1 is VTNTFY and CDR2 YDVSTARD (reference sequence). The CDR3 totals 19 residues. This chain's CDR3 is CATWDRRPHSYSSDWIKTF. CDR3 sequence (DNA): TGTGCCACCTGGGACAGGCGCCCGCATAGTTATAGTAGTGATTGGATCAAGACGTTT.

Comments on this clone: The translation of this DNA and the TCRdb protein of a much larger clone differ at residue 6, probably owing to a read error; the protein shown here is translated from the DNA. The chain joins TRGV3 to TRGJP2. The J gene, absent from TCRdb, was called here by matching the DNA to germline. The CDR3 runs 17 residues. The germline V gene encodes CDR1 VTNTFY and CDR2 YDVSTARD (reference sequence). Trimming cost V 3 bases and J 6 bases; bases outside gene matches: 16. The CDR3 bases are TGTGCCACCTGGGACTGGCCGTCTGCTCCCCGTGATTGGATCAAGACGTTT. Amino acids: CATWDWPSAPRDWIKTF.

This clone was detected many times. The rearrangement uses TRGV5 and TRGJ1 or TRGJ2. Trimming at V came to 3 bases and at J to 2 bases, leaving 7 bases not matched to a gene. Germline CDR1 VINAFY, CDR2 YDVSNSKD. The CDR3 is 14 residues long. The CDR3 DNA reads TGTGCCACCTGGGACGGACCCTATTATTATAAGAAACTCTTT. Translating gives CATWDGPYYYKKLF.

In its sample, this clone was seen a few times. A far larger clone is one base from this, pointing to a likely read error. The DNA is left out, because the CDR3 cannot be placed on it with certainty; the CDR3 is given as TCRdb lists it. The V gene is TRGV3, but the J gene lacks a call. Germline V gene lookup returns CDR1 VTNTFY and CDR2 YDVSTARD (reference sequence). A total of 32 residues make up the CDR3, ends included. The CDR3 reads CATWDRLGIIRNSLAVEQHLLSQVSIGRIQHF.

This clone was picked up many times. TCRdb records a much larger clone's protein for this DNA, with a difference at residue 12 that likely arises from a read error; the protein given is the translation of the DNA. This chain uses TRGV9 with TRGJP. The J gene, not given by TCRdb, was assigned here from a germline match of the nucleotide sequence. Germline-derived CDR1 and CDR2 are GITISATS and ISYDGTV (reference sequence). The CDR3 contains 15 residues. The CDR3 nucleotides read TGTGCCTTGTGGTCTCAAGAGTTGGGCAAAAAAACCAAGGTATTT. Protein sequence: CALWSQELGKKTKVF.

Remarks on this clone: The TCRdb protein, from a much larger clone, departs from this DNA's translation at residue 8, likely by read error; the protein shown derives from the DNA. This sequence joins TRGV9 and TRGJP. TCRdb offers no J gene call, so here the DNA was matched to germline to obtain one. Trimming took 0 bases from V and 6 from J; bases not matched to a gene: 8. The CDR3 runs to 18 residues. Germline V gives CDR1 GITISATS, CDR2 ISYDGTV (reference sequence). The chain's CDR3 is CALWEVLQRELGKKIKVF. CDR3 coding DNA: TGTGCCTTGTGGGAGGTGCTACAGCGAGAGTTGGGCAAAAAAATCAAGGTATTT.

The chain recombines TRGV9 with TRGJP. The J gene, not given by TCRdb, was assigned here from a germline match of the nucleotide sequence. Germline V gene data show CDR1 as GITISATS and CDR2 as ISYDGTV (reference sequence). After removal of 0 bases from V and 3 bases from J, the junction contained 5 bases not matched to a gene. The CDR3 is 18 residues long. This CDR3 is CALWEVPAQELGKKIKVF. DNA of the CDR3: TGTGCCTTGTGGGAGGTGCCCGCGCAAGAGTTGGGCAAAAAAATCAAGGTATTT.

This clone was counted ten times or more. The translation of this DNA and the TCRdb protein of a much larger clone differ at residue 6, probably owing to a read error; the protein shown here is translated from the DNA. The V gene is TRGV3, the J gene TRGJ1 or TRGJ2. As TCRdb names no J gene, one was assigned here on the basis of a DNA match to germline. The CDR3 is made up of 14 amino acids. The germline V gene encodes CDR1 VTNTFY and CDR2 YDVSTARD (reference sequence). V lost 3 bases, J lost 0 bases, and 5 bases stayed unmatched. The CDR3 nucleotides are TGTGCCACCTGGGACCGTCCGAATTATTATAAGAAACTCTTT. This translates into CATWDRPNYYKKLF.

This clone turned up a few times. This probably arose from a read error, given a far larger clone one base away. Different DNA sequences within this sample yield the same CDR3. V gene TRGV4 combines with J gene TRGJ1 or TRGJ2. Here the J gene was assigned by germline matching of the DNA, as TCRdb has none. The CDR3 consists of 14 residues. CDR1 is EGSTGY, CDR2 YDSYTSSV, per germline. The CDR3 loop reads CATWDAPDYYKKLF. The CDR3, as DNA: TGTGCTACCTGGGATGCCCCGGATTATTATAAGAAACTCTTT.

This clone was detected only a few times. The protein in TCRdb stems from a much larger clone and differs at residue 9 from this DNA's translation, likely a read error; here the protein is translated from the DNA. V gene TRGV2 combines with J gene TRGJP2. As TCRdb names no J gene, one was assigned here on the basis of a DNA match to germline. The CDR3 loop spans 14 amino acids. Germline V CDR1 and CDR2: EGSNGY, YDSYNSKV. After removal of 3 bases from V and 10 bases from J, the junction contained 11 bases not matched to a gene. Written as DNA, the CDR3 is TGTGCCACCTGGGACTGGTATGGTGGTTGGATCAAGACGTTT. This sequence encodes CATWDWYGGWIKTF.

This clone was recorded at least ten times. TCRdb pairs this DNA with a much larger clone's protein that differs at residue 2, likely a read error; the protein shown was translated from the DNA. DNA of the CDR3: TGTACCACCTGGGACGGTCCTAATTATTATAAGAAACTCTTT. Protein product: CTTWDGPNYYKKLF. This chain connects TRGV2 to TRGJ1 or TRGJ2. Because TCRdb records no J gene, it was assigned here through a match of the DNA to germline. Germline-derived CDR1 and CDR2 are EGSNGY and YDSYNSKV. CDR3 length: 14 residues.

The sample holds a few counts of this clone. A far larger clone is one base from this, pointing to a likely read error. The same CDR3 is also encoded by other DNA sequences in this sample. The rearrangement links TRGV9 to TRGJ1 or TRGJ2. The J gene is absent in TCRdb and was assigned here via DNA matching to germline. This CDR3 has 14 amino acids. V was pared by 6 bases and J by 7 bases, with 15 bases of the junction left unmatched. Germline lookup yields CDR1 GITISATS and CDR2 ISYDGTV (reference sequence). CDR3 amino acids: CALWKIPMAYKKLF. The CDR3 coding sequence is TGTGCCTTGTGGAAAATTCCCATGGCATATAAGAAACTCTTT.

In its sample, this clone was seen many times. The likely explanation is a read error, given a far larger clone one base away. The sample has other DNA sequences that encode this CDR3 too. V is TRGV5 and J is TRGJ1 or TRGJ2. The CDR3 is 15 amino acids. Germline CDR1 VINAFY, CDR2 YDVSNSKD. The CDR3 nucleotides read TGCGCCACCTGGGACAGGCCGCGGAATTATTATAAGAAACTCTTT. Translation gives CATWDRPRNYYKKLF.

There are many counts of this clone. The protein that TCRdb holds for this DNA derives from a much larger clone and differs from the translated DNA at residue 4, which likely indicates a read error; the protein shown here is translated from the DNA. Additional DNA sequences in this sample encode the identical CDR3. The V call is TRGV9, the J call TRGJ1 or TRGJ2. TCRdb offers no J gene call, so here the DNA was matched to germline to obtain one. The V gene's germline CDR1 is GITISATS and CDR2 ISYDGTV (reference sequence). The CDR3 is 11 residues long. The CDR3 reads CALREVPKKLF. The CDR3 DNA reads TGTGCCTTGCGGGAGGTTCCGAAGAAACTCTTT.

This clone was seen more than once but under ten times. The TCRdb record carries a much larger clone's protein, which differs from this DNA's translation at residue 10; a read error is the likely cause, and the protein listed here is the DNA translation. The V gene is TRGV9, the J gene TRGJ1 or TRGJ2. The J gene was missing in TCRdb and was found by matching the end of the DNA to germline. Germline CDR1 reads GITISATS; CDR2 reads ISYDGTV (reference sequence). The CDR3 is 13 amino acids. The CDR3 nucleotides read TGTGCCTTGTGGGGCTGTCCGGGATATAGGAAACTCTTT. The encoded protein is CALWGCPGYRKLF.

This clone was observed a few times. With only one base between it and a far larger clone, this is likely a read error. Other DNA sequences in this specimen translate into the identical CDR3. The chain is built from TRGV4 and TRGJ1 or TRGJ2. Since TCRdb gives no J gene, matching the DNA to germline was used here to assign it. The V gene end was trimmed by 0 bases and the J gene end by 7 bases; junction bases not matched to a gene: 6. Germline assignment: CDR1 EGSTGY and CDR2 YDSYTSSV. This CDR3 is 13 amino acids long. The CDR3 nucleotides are TGTGCCACCTGGGATGGGCCCTCATATAAGAAACTCTTT. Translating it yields CATWDGPSYKKLF.

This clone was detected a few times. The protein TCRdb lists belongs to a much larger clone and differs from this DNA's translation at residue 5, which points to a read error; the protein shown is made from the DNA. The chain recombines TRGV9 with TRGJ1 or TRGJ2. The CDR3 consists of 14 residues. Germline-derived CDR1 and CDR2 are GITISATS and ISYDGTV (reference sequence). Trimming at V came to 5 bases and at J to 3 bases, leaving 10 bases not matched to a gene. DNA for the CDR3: TGTGCCTTGTGGGGGCTACCATTTTATTATAAGAAACTCTTT. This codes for CALWGLPFYYKKLF.

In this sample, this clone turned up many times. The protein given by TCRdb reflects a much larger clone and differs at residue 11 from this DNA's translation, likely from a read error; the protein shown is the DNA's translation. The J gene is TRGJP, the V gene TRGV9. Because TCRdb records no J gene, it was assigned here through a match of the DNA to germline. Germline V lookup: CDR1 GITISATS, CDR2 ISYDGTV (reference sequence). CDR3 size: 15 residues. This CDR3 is CALWSQELGKRIKVF. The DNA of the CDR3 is TGTGCCTTGTGGTCTCAAGAGTTGGGCAAAAGAATCAAGGTATTT.

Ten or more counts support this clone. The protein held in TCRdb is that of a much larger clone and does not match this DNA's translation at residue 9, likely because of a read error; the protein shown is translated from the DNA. This CDR3 is CATWDPPGDKKLF. The CDR3 DNA reads TGTGCCACCTGGGACCCCCCGGGAGATAAGAAACTCTTT. The rearrangement joins TRGV2 to TRGJ1 or TRGJ2. The J gene, left out of TCRdb, was set here by checking the DNA against germline. Germline V gene sequence: CDR1 EGSNGY, CDR2 YDSYNSKV. The J segment lost 8 bases and the V segment lost 3 bases, leaving 10 bases of the junction unmatched. The CDR3 runs to 13 residues.

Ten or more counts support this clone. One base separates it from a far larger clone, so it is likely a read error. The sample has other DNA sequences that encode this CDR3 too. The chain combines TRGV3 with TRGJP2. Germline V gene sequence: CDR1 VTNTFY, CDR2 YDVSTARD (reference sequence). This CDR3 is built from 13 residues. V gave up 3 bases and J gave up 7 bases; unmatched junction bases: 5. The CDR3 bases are TGTGCCACCTGGGACCTTATTGATTGGATCAAGACGTTT. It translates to CATWDLIDWIKTF.

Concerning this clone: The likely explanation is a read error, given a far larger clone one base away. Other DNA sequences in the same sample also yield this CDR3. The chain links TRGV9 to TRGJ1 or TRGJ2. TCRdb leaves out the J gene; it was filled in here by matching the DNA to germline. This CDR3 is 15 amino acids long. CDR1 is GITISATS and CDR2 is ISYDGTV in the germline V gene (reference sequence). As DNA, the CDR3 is TGTGCCCTGTGGGAGGTGGGGACAAATTATTATAAGAAACTCTTT. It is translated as CALWEVGTNYYKKLF.

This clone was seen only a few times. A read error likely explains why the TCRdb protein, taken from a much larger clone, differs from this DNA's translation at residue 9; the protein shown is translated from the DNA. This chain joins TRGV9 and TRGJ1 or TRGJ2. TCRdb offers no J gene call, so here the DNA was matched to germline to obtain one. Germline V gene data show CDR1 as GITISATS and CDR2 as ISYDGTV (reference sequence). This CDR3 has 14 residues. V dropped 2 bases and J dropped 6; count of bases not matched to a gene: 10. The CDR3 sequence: CALWEAQCCYKKLF. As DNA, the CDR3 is TGTGCCTTGTGGGAGGCGCAGTGTTGTTATAAGAAACTCTTT.

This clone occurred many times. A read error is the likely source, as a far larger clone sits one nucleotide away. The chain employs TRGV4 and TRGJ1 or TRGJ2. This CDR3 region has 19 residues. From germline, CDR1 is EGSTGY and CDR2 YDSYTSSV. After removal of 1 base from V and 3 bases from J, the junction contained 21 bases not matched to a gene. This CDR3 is CATWDGLEWTHDSYYKKLF. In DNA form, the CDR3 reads TGTGCCACCTGGGATGGACTAGAGTGGACGCACGATTCTTATTATAAGAAACTCTTT.